This TCR beta chain was sequenced in a study of draining lymph node invasion in breast cancer (dated by TCRdb to 2020 to 2021). Regarding the study in general: Metastasis in lymph nodes was diagnosed using histology and cytokeratin immunohistochemistry and was confirmed with EpCAM/CD45 flow cytometry. In a separate targeted assay, sorted memory regulatory T cells and memory conventional CD4 T cells were compared across breast cancer tissues by bulk TCR-beta CDR3 sequencing. From every patient, the primary tumor plus matched non-invaded and tumor-invaded tumor-draining lymph nodes were collected, and both Treg and Tconv subsets were profiled. The separate targeted TCR sequencing included lymph nodes from five patients, and primary tumors were also sequenced for three of those five patients. Findings and caveats that apply to the study as a whole: Some of the top 100 tumor clones were detected in invaded and non-invaded nodes, and this detection was taken to suggest recirculation between tumor and draining nodes. In the targeted TCR-seq data, Tregs appeared more clonally expanded than Tconvs in all tissues, and both subsets were less diverse in tumor than lymph nodes. The tumor top-100 clone tracking analysis was possible in only two patients. Within each tissue, roughly 13-22% of Treg TCRs were also found among Tconvs, a result interpreted as suggesting peripheral Treg induction. TCRs shared between the Treg and Tconv subsets were regarded as suggesting, but not proving, a common clonal origin. Whether Treg conversion occurred in a given organ or whether converted Tregs recirculated between nodes and tumor could not be resolved from the data.

Germline trimming: 6 bases from V, 7 bases from J; junction bases outside gene matches: 7. Via the germline V gene, CDR1 is SNHLY and CDR2 FYNNEI. From the cysteine up to the phenylalanine, the CDR3 has a length of 13 residues. Left in the record is the CDR3 DNA by itself, 39 bases read in frame from the first base. Comment on this clonotype: Its antigen remains undetermined. There are no base qualities to consult, and no much larger clone falls within one base.

Receptor libraries were prepared by bulk RNA-seq. The sequencer listed for this sample is Illumina HiSeq 2500. The study's own analysis went as follows. For the separate targeted TCR-seq dataset, MiXCR version 2.1.5 with default parameters extracted and quantified CDR3 sequences from raw reads. The separate targeted TCR-seq dataset defined each TCR-beta clone by its combination of V gene, J gene and CDR3 sequence. The separate targeted TCR-seq dataset was filtered by first dropping clones with fewer than three counts and then keeping only the 90% most strongly expressed clones in each sample. In the separate targeted TCR-seq dataset, Treg-Tconv overlap was calculated per tissue as the number of shared clones divided by the total number of Treg clones, multiplied by 100. TCRdb handled the public reads itself, with Q25 trimming in fastp and clone calling in MiXCR, and kept productive beta chains. Each entry is one CDR3 protein sequence, shown with its most common DNA and genes. In this record, the V and J calls reflect TCRdb's handling and not the investigators' own analysis. Within this sample are about 2,600 distinct CDR3 sequences, with roughly two thirds of them counted one time only. The top ten constitute approximately 7.8% of the sample.

For memory regulatory T cells, the sort was based on CD4+ CD45RA- CD25high cells. Tumor-draining lymph nodes were classified as non-invaded or invaded according to absence or presence of metastatic tumor cells. T cells were pre-enriched with a Miltenyi Pan T Cell isolation kit before staining and sorting. Immunohistochemistry for estrogen receptor, progesterone receptor, HER2 and Ki-67 was used to characterize primary tumors. Fresh surgical tissue was processed within a few hours after surgery by cutting into small fragments. The tissue fragments were digested enzymatically for 15 to 20 minutes with Liberase TL plus DNase and were then passed through a 40-micrometer strainer. After DAPI live/dead staining, sorting was performed on a BD FACS Aria II with 98-99% purity. Sorted cells were lysed in TCL buffer and RNA was purified with a Norgen Single Cell RNA purification kit including DNase treatment.

The sequence joins TRBV2 to TRBJ1-2; 8 of the junction bases match TRBD1. The specimen sequenced was sorted memory Tregs from a lymph node. The cell subset or site label of this sample denotes: CD45RA-negative sorted CD4+ T cells (memory Tconv or effector/memory Treg). This clonotype originated in a female donor with luminal breast cancer. The CDR3 protein is CASSGQGGGGYTF. At the DNA level, the sequence is TGTGCCAGCAGCGGACAGGGAGGGGGTGGCTACACCTTC.